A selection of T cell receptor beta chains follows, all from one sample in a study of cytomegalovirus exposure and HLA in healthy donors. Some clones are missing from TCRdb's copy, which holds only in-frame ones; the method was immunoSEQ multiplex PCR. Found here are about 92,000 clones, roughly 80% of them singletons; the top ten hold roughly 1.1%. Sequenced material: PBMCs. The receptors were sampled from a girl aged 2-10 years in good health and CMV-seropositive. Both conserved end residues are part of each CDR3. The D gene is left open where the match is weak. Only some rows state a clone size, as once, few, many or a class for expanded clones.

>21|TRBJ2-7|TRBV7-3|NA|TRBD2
CASSLKPTSEREVMASYEQYF
TGTGCCAGCAGCTTAAAACCTACCTCTGAGCGGGAAGTTATGGCCTCCTACGAGCAGTACTTC
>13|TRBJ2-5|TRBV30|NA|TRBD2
CAWSVLREGTQYF
TGTGCCTGGAGTGTACTGCGGGAGGGGACCCAGTACTTC
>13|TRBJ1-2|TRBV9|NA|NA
CASSGADFYGYTF
TGTGCCAGCAGTGGTGCGGATTTCTATGGCTACACCTTC
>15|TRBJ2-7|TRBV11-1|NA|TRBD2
CASSLELAASYEQYF
TGTGCCAGCAGCTTAGAGCTAGCGGCCTCCTACGAGCAGTACTTC
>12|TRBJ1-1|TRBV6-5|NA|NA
CATRGVGTEAFF
TGTGCCACCAGGGGCGTGGGCACTGAAGCTTTCTTT
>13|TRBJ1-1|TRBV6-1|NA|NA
CASSESRKTEAFF
TGTGCCAGCAGTGAAAGCAGGAAAACTGAAGCTTTCTTT
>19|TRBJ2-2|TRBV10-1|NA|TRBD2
CASSGTPGLAGGRSGELFF
TGCGCCAGCAGTGGAACCCCGGGACTAGCGGGAGGCCGGTCCGGGGAGCTGTTTTTT
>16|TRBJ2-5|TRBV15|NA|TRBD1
CATSRDHGTEQETQYF
TGTGCCACCAGCAGGGACCATGGGACAGAACAAGAGACCCAGTACTTC
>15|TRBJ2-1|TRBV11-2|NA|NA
CASSPLAPQFYEQFF
TGTGCCAGCAGCCCACTAGCCCCTCAATTCTACGAGCAGTTCTTC
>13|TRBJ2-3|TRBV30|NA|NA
CAWAGQRTDTQYF
TGTGCCTGGGCGGGACAGAGGACAGATACGCAGTATTTT
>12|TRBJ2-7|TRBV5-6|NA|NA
CASSLEPYEQYF
TGTGCCAGCAGTCTCGAGCCCTACGAGCAGTACTTC
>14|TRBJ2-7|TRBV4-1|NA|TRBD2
CASSHPGLALGQYF
TGCGCCAGCAGCCATCCAGGACTAGCTTTGGGGCAGTACTTC
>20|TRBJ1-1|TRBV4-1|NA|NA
CASSQRQVLNLRGSGTEAFF
TGCGCCAGCAGCCAACGACAGGTTTTGAATTTGCGGGGGTCGGGCACTGAAGCTTTCTTT
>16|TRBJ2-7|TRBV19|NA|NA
CASSIEVTISSYEQYF
TGTGCCAGTAGTATAGAAGTGACTATTAGCTCCTACGAGCAGTACTTC
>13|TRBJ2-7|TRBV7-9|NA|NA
CASLKTGTHEQYF
TGTGCCAGCCTAAAAACAGGGACCCACGAGCAGTACTTC
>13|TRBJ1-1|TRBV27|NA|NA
CASSLSNPVAAFF
TGTGCCAGCAGTTTATCGAACCCCGTCGCGGCTTTCTTT
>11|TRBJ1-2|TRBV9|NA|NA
CASSTTDGYTF
TGTGCCAGCAGCACGACAGATGGCTACACCTTC
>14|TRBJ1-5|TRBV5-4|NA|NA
CASSLGGAGQPQHF
TGTGCCAGCAGCTTGGGAGGGGCGGGGCAGCCCCAGCATTTT
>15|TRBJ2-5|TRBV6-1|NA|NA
CASSEISGSQETQYF
TGTGCCAGCAGTGAAATCTCAGGAAGTCAAGAGACCCAGTACTTC
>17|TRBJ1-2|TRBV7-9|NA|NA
CASSSGAGTRANYGYTF
TGTGCCAGCAGCTCGGGTGCCGGGACAAGAGCTAACTATGGCTACACCTTC
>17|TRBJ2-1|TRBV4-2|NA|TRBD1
CASSQGTGTQSYNEQFF
TGTGCCAGCAGCCAAGGGACAGGGACGCAATCCTACAATGAGCAGTTCTTC
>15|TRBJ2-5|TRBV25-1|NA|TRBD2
CASSEFTSAQETQYF
TGTGCCAGCAGTGAATTTACTAGCGCACAAGAGACCCAGTACTTC
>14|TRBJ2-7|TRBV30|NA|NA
CAWSVGGSGDEQYF
TGTGCCTGGAGTGTCGGGGGATCCGGTGACGAGCAGTACTTC
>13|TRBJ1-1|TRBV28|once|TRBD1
CASRLQGAGEAFF
TGTGCCAGCAGGTTACAGGGGGCAGGAGAAGCTTTCTTT
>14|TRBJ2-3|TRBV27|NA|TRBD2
CASRSGRAADTQYF
TGTGCCAGCAGGAGCGGGAGGGCCGCAGATACGCAGTATTTT
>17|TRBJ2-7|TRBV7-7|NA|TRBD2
CASSLSSKRERRDEQYF
TGTGCCAGCAGCTTATCGTCCAAGCGGGAGAGGCGAGACGAGCAGTACTTC
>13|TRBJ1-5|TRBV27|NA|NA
CASRGQSNQPQHF
TGTGCCAGCAGAGGACAAAGCAATCAGCCCCAGCATTTT
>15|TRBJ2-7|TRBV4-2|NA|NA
CASSQDRGGAYEQYF
TGTGCCAGCAGCCAAGACAGGGGTGGGGCCTACGAGCAGTACTTC
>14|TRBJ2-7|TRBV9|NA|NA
CASSVSVSSYEQYF
TGTGCCAGCAGCGTAAGCGTTAGCTCCTACGAGCAGTACTTC
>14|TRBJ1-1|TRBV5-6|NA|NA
CASSLSGMNTEAFF
TGTGCCAGCAGCTTGTCAGGGATGAACACTGAAGCTTTCTTT
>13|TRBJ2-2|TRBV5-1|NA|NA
CASSTNRTGELFF
TGCGCCAGCAGCACAAACAGGACCGGGGAGCTGTTTTTT
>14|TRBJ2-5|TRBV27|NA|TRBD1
CATRWRGQGETQYF
TGTGCCACCCGGTGGCGAGGACAGGGAGAGACCCAGTACTTC
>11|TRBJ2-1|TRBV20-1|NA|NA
CSASVGNEQFF
TGCAGTGCTTCAGTTGGCAATGAGCAGTTCTTC
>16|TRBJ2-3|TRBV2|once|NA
CASSGGGAGAGDTQYF
TGTGCCAGCAGTGGGGGGGGTGCAGGGGCGGGAGATACGCAGTATTTT
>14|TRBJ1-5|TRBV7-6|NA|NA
CASSPQGFNQPQHF
TGTGCCAGCAGCCCCCAGGGTTTCAATCAGCCCCAGCATTTT
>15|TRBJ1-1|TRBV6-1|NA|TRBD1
CASSEVRGLGTEAFF
TGTGCCAGCAGTGAAGTAAGGGGGCTGGGCACTGAAGCTTTCTTT
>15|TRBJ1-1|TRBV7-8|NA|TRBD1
CASSPRTGENTEAFF
TGTGCCAGCAGCCCAAGGACAGGGGAGAACACTGAAGCTTTCTTT
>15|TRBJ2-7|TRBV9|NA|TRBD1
CASSVEGQGEHEQYF
TGTGCCAGCAGCGTAGAGGGACAGGGGGAACACGAGCAGTACTTC
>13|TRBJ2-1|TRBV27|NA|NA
CASSPPPGNEQFF
TGTGCCAGCAGTCCGCCCCCAGGCAATGAGCAGTTCTTC
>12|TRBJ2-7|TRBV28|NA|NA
CASSTTVYEQYF
TGTGCCAGCAGTACGACAGTCTACGAGCAGTACTTC
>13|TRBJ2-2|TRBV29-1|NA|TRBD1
CSVRTGNTGELFF
TGCAGCGTGCGGACAGGGAACACCGGGGAGCTGTTTTTT
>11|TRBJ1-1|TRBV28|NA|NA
CASNSRRWAFF
TGTGCCAGCAACTCGAGGCGGTGGGCTTTCTTT
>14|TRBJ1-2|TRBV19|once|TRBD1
CASRPTGGEVGYTF
TGTGCCAGTAGACCGACAGGGGGCGAAGTTGGCTACACCTTC
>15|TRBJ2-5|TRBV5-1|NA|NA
CASSRLGDTQETQYF
TGCGCCAGCAGCCGCCTAGGGGACACCCAAGAGACCCAGTACTTC
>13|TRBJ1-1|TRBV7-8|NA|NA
CASSPRGSTEAFF
TGTGCCAGCAGCCCACGGGGATCGACTGAAGCTTTCTTT
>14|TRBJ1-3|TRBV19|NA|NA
CAISKGDSGNTIYF
TGTGCCATCTCTAAGGGGGACTCTGGAAACACCATATATTTT
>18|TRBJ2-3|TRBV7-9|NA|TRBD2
CASSLWPVSGRAGDTQYF
TGTGCCAGCAGCCTATGGCCGGTTAGCGGGAGGGCCGGGGATACGCAGTATTTT
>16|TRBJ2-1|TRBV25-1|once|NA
CASSDTTGSSYNEQFF
TGTGCCAGCAGTGATACGACGGGGAGCTCCTACAATGAGCAGTTCTTC
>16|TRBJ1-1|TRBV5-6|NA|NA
CASSLGRGGRNTEAFF
TGTGCCAGCAGCTTGGGTCGGGGAGGTAGGAACACTGAAGCTTTCTTT
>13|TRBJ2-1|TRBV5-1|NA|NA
CASSFLSGNEQFF
TGCGCCAGCAGCTTCTTATCGGGAAATGAGCAGTTCTTC
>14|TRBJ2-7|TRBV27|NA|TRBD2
CASSLTPGGPEQYF
TGTGCCAGCAGTTTGACCCCGGGAGGTCCCGAGCAGTACTTC
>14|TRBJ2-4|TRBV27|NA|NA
CASSLNIAKNIQYF
TGTGCCAGCAGTTTAAACATAGCCAAAAACATTCAGTACTTC
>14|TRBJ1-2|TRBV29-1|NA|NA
CSVDRQGKADGYTF
TGCAGCGTTGATCGGCAGGGGAAGGCAGATGGCTACACCTTC